The clone carrying this T cell receptor beta chain showed up just once. Each of the donors was a healthy bone marrow donor. V gave up 1 base and J gave up 4 bases, with 11 bases separating them. The length of the CDR3 is 15 residues. Germline V gene sequence: CDR1 SGHRS, CDR2 YFSETQ. The sample is drawn from a study of cytomegalovirus exposure and HLA in healthy donors. The PCR employed 60 Vbeta primers together with 13 Jbeta primers. TCRdb's copy holds only in-frame clones and misses some; the assay was immunoSEQ multiplex PCR. Found here are roughly 100,000 clones, around four fifths of them singletons; the top ten hold 8.6%.

This receptor was identified in a woman aged 40 to 50 in good health and CMV-seropositive. Sequencing was carried out using PBMCs. The chain has TRBV5-1 and TRBJ2-2; D is uncertain. This CDR3 is CASSLTPRSTGELFF. CDR3 nucleotide sequence: TGCGCCAGCAGCTTGACACCTAGGAGCACCGGGGAGCTGTTTTTT. The variable domain in full, with the rest retrieved from reference TRBV5-1 and TRBJ2-2, is KAGVTQTPRYLIKTRGQQVTLSCSPISGHRSVSWYQQTPGQGLQFLFEYFSETQRNKGNFPGRFSGRQFSNSRSEMNVSTLELGDSALYLCASSLTPRSTGELFFGEGSRLTVL.